The rows below give T cell receptor beta chains drawn from one sample of a study of beta chain features in type 1 diabetes. The method was immunoSEQ multiplex PCR; TCRdb's version includes in-frame clones alone and lacks a portion of them. The table includes under 950,000 clones, 15% to 20% detected once. Input material: naive CD4+ T cells from blood. The receptors were gathered from a young woman in good health. The CDR3 runs from the conserved cysteine through the conserved F or W. D genes are given only for firm matches. Not every row has a clone size; where given, it reads once, few, many or a size class.

TRBJ1-5 | - | TRBV7-9 | few | CASSLGEGRNQPQHF | TGTGCCAGCAGCTTAGGTGAAGGGAGGAATCAGCCCCAGCATTTT
TRBJ2-3 | - | TRBV18 | many | CASSASGTDTQYF | TGTGCCAGCTCAGCGTCTGGCACAGATACGCAGTATTTT
TRBJ1-5 | - | TRBV7-2 | - | CASSLGGDRPNQPQHF | TGTGCCAGCAGCTTGGGGGGCGACAGGCCGAATCAGCCCCAGCATTTT
TRBJ2-1 | TRBD1 | TRBV27 | few | CASRKTGAAEQFF | TGTGCCAGCAGGAAGACAGGGGCGGCTGAGCAGTTCTTC
TRBJ1-4 | - | TRBV11-2 | few | CASTLNIQSATNEKLFF | TGTGCCAGCACCCTCAACATACAGAGCGCAACTAATGAAAAACTGTTTTTT
TRBJ2-3 | TRBD2 | TRBV7-2 | few | CASGSPAGVLDTQYF | TGTGCCAGCGGGTCCCCAGCGGGAGTTCTAGATACGCAGTATTTT
TRBJ1-4 | - | TRBV4-2 | - | CASSQGFWESEKLFF | TGTGCCAGCAGCCAAGGATTCTGGGAGAGTGAAAAACTGTTTTTT
TRBJ2-1 | - | TRBV21-1 | - | CASSKEPSGRVRNEQFF | TGTGCCAGCAGCAAAGAGCCTAGCGGGAGGGTACGGAATGAGCAGTTCTTC
TRBJ2-2 | TRBD2 | TRBV28 | - | CASKLATGELFF | TGTGCCAGCAAACTAGCGACCGGGGAGCTGTTTTTT
TRBJ2-2 | TRBD2 | TRBV7-2 | few | CASSSRLAGTIGGELFF | TGTGCCAGCAGCTCGAGACTAGCGGGGACCATTGGCGGGGAGCTGTTTTTT
TRBJ2-1 | - | TRBV7-2 | few | CASSLADLPGYNEQFF | TGTGCCAGCAGCTTAGCCGACCTACCGGGCTACAATGAGCAGTTCTTC
TRBJ2-7 | - | TRBV21-1 | many | CASRQNAEEQYF | TGTGCCAGCCGCCAGAACGCTGAGGAGCAGTACTTC
TRBJ2-3 | TRBD2 | TRBV5-1 | - | CASSFNPSGSPDTQYF | TGCGCCAGCAGCTTTAATCCTAGCGGGAGCCCAGATACGCAGTATTTT
TRBJ2-2 | TRBD1 | TRBV19 | - | CASSSGQGTGELFF | TGTGCCAGTAGTTCGGGACAGGGGACCGGGGAGCTGTTTTTT
TRBJ2-1 | - | TRBV29-1 | - | CSGLSSYNEQFF | TGCAGCGGCCTGAGCTCCTACAATGAGCAGTTCTTC
TRBJ2-1 | - | TRBV9 | few | CASSATVARTNEQFF | TGTGCCAGCAGCGCCACGGTTGCGCGAACCAATGAGCAGTTCTTC
TRBJ2-7 | - | TRBV5-4 | - | CASSSPDLEQYF | TGTGCCAGCAGCTCACCCGACCTCGAGCAGTACTTC
TRBJ2-1 | TRBD2 | TRBV28 | few | CASWRQGLAGGRTYNEQFF | TGTGCCAGCTGGAGACAGGGACTAGCGGGAGGTAGGACCTACAATGAGCAGTTCTTC
TRBJ1-4 | TRBD1 | TRBV28 | few | CASRHGTGHEKLFF | TGTGCCAGCAGACACGGGACAGGGCATGAAAAACTGTTTTTT
TRBJ2-1 | TRBD2 | TRBV7-2 | - | CASSAGGSYNEQFF | TGTGCCAGCAGCGCGGGAGGATCCTACAATGAGCAGTTCTTC